These 25 T cell receptor beta chains were sequenced from one sample in a study of T-cell reconstitution after alpha-beta-depleted transplantation in children. Preparation of the TCRbeta library involved a method that used unique molecular identifiers. TCRdb reanalysed the PCR reads using MiXCR and keeps one entry per CDR3 protein. The repertoire has some 550,000 distinct CDR3 sequences, around 18% of them found once; the top ten carry 2.5% to 3.5%. The source material was PBMCs from the stem cell graft donor, sampled from the stem cell graft. The receptors stem from a human donor who donated a stem cell graft to a child with acute lymphoblastic leukemia.

The chain recombines TRBV20-1 with TRBJ1-2, with D unclear. The germline V gene encodes CDR1 DFQATT and CDR2 SNEGSKA (reference sequence). This CDR3 contains 13 residues. Trimming took off 1 base at V and 8 bases at J, with 14 bases between the two ends. The CDR3 protein is CSARAGFPRGYTF. The CDR3 DNA sequence: TGCAGTGCTAGAGCGGGGTTCCCCAGGGGCTACACCTTC.

The chain carries TRBV7-9 and TRBJ2-5, with a tentative D call TRBD2 (5 bases). This CDR3 comprises 16 residues. The germline V gene has CDR1 SEHNR and CDR2 FQNEAQ (reference sequence). Trimming removed 3 bases from V and 1 base from J, with 15 bases in between. The CDR3 loop reads CASSFRGYGGQETQYF. DNA for the CDR3: TGTGCCAGCAGCTTCCGGGGTTATGGCGGCCAAGAGACCCAGTACTTC.

The V call is TRBV5-1, the J call TRBJ2-2, with 8 bases identical to TRBD2. This CDR3 contains 16 residues. Germline V lookup: CDR1 SGHRS, CDR2 YFSETQ. With 1 base clipped from V and 6 bases from J, the junction kept 8 bases outside the gene matches. CDR3: CASSLSAGGNAGELFF. The CDR3 nucleotides are TGCGCCAGCAGCTTGTCGGCGGGAGGAAACGCCGGGGAGCTGTTTTTT.

The chain has TRBV27 and TRBJ2-1; D is unclear. The CDR3 spans 12 residues. Trimming took off 5 bases at V and 14 bases at J, with 16 bases between the two ends. Germline assignment: CDR1 MNHEY and CDR2 SMNVEV (reference sequence). CDR3 nucleotide sequence: TGTGCCAGCAGTCCCGGGCCCAATGGGGAGTTCTTC. This encodes CASSPGPNGEFF.

The chain has TRBV11-2 and TRBJ2-1; tentative D call: TRBD1 (7 bases). CDR1 SGHAT and CDR2 FQNNGV come from the germline V gene. There are 15 residues in the CDR3. The V gene lost 3 bases and the J gene lost 0 bases, with 9 bases spanning the gap. The CDR3, as DNA: TGTGCCAGCAGCTTGCAGGGGGGCTCCTACAATGAGCAGTTCTTC. Translating it yields CASSLQGGSYNEQFF.

The gene calls are TRBV11-2 and TRBJ2-2; 8 bases are shared with TRBD2. V shed 1 base and J 5 bases; nucleotides not matched to a gene: 6. The germline gives CDR1 SGHAT, CDR2 FQNNGV. This CDR3 is 16 amino acids long. The CDR3 spells CASSLAGTGGTGELFF. The CDR3 nucleotides read TGTGCCAGCAGCTTAGCGGGGACGGGAGGGACCGGGGAGCTGTTTTTT.

In its sample, this clonotype was seen a few times. The rearrangement uses TRBV10-3 and TRBJ1-2, with TRBD1 as a possible D gene (6 bases). Trimming removed 4 bases from V and 8 bases from J, with 14 bases in between. Germline CDR1 is ENHRY and CDR2 is SYGVKD. There are 13 residues in the CDR3. Here the CDR3 reads CAISVAQGRGYTF. The CDR3 DNA sequence: TGTGCCATCAGTGTCGCACAGGGACGCGGCTACACCTTC.

The V gene is TRBV20-1, the J gene TRBJ2-4; 8 bases agree with TRBD1. The CDR3 loop spans 14 amino acids. V trimming: 5 bases; J trimming: 0 bases; junction bases outside the gene matches: 3. Germline lookup yields CDR1 DFQATT and CDR2 SNEGSKA (reference sequence). This CDR3 reads CSARTGLAKNIQYF. The DNA for the CDR3 is TGCAGTGCTCGGACAGGGCTAGCCAAAAACATTCAGTACTTC.

This chain uses TRBV7-6 with TRBJ1-1; tentatively, D is TRBD1 (6 bases). Germline assignment: CDR1 SGHVS and CDR2 FNYEAQ. The length of the CDR3 is 15 residues. V dropped 5 bases and J dropped 0 bases, with 13 bases sitting between them. CDR3 loop: CASSPTGQMNTEAFF. Written as DNA, the CDR3 is TGTGCCAGCAGCCCTACGGGACAAATGAACACTGAAGCTTTCTTT.

This clonotype was seen more than once but under ten times. The V call is TRBV7-8, the J call TRBJ2-5; possible D gene TRBD2, 6 bases. Germline V lookup: CDR1 SGHVS, CDR2 FQNEAQ. Trimming pared 6 bases from V and 5 bases from J, leaving 13 bases between. CDR3 length: 13 residues. CDR3 bases: TGTGCCAGCAGTCCTACCGCGGGGGAGACCCAGTACTTC. This codes for CASSPTAGETQYF. The complete variable domain, with remaining parts taken from reference TRBV7-8 and TRBJ2-5, reads GAGVSQSPRYKVAKRGQDVALRCDPISGHVSLFWYQQALGQGPEFLTYFQNEAQLDKSGLPSDRFFAERPEGSVSTLKIQRTQQEDSAVYLCASSPTAGETQYFGPGTRLLVL.

This clonotype was counted a few times. The rearrangement joins TRBV20-1 to TRBJ2-7; TRBD2 aligns across 7 bases. With 0 bases clipped from V and 4 bases from J, the junction kept 6 bases outside the gene matches. The CDR3 contains 14 residues. CDR1 DFQATT and CDR2 SNEGSKA come from the germline V gene (reference sequence). The CDR3 DNA is TGCAGTGCTAGAGATTCCGGGAGGCCGTACGAGCAGTACTTC. This encodes CSARDSGRPYEQYF.

The CDR3, as DNA: TGTGCCAGCAGGCCTAGCGGGAGAAATGAGCAGTTCTTC. It yields the protein CASRPSGRNEQFF. The gene calls are TRBV27 and TRBJ2-1; 10 bases line up with TRBD2. The CDR3 spans 13 residues. V lost 6 bases and J lost 7; bases outside the gene matches: 3. The germline CDR1 and CDR2 sequences are MNHEY and SMNVEV (reference sequence).

This clonotype was observed a few times. This chain links TRBV11-2 with TRBJ1-1, with D uncertain. Deletions cut 6 bases from V and 0 bases from J, with 11 bases between. Per germline, CDR1 SGHAT and CDR2 FQNNGV. This CDR3 is 14 amino acids long. CDR3 in DNA: TGTGCCAGCAGATTGGAACAGCTGAACACTGAAGCTTTCTTT. This codes for CASRLEQLNTEAFF.

The gene calls are TRBV12-3 or TRBV12-4 and TRBJ1-2; 7 bases match TRBD1. The CDR3 loop spans 13 amino acids. J gave up 6 bases and V 5 bases, and 6 bases lay outside the gene matches. The CDR3 DNA reads as TGTGCCAGCAGTACCCCAGACAGGGATGGCTACACCTTC. Translated: CASSTPDRDGYTF.

This clonotype occurred a few times. The rearrangement joins TRBV7-9 to TRBJ2-1, with 7 bases identical to TRBD2. The germline V gene has CDR1 SEHNR and CDR2 FQNEAQ (reference sequence). Trimming at V came to 2 bases and at J to 6 bases, leaving 10 bases not matched to a gene. This CDR3 contains 16 residues. The CDR3 DNA reads TGTGCCAGCAGCTTACGCCTGGCGGGAGTGTCCAATGAGCAGTTCTTC. It codes for CASSLRLAGVSNEQFF.

The chain uses TRBV20-1 and TRBJ2-1; no firm D call. Trimming stripped 0 bases from V and 8 bases from J, with 8 bases between. The CDR3 is 12 amino acids. Germline CDR1 is DFQATT and CDR2 is SNEGSKA (reference sequence). The CDR3 loop reads CSARDVGDEQFF. CDR3 nucleotides: TGCAGTGCTAGAGATGTGGGTGATGAGCAGTTCTTC.

In this sample, this clonotype turned up a few times. The chain carries TRBV20-1 and TRBJ1-2, with TRBD1 identical over 8 bases. Germline CDR1 is DFQATT and CDR2 is SNEGSKA (reference sequence). Unmatched junction bases numbered 14, after V lost 0 bases and J lost 8 bases. The CDR3 spans 16 residues. This CDR3 reads CSARDSYGQGGRGYTF. The CDR3 DNA reads TGCAGTGCTAGAGATTCTTATGGACAGGGCGGAAGGGGCTACACCTTC.

The sample holds a few counts of this clonotype. V usage is TRBV7-6 and J usage is TRBJ1-4; TRBD1 matches at 8 bases. V was clipped by 10 bases and J by 8 bases; unmatched bases: 9. The CDR3 sequence is 13 residues long. Germline-derived CDR1 and CDR2 are SGHVS and FNYEAQ. The CDR3 DNA reads TGTGCCACCAGGACAGGGCGGAGGGAAAAACTGTTTTTT. Residues: CATRTGRREKLFF. The variable domain in full, with the rest retrieved from reference TRBV7-6 and TRBJ1-4, is GAGVSQSPRYKVTKRGQDVALRCDPISGHVSLYWYRQALGQGPEFLTYFNYEAQQDKSGLPNDRFSAERPEGSISTLTIQRTEQRDSAMYRCATRTGRREKLFFGSGTQLSVL.

The chain joins TRBV4-1 to TRBJ2-7, with D unresolved. This CDR3 has 14 residues. The ends were cut back, 1 base at V and 2 bases at J, with 9 bases in the middle. The germline CDR1 and CDR2 sequences are MGHRA and YSYEKL. CDR3 residues: CASSQAGSPYEQYF. The CDR3, as DNA: TGCGCCAGCAGCCAAGCCGGGTCGCCCTACGAGCAGTACTTC.

The V gene is TRBV4-1, the J gene TRBJ2-1, with D possibly TRBD2 on 6 matching bases. Germline V CDR1 and CDR2: MGHRA, YSYEKL. This CDR3 is built from 20 residues. Deletions cut 2 bases from V and 0 bases from J, with 23 bases between. The CDR3 reads CASSQTLYSKAGLSYNEQFF. The CDR3 coding sequence is TGCGCCAGCAGCCAAACGCTTTACTCGAAGGCGGGGCTCTCCTACAATGAGCAGTTCTTC.

This clonotype has a handful of counts. V gene TRBV12-3 or TRBV12-4 combines with J gene TRBJ2-6; TRBD1 matches at 10 bases. The CDR3 covers 17 residues. V lost 5 bases, J lost 4 bases, and 8 bases stayed unmatched. The DNA for the CDR3 is TGTGCCAGCAGTAGGGACAGGGGTACTCTGGGGGCCAACGTCCTGACTTTC. It codes for CASSRDRGTLGANVLTF.

The chain couples TRBV20-1 to TRBJ2-7; 7 bases fit TRBD2. The V and J ends lost 4 bases and 4 bases, in that order; junction bases with no gene match: 4. This CDR3 spans 12 amino acids. Germline V gene sequence: CDR1 DFQATT, CDR2 SNEGSKA (reference sequence). The CDR3 nucleotides are TGCAGTGCTATTCTAGCGGCATACGAGCAGTACTTC. Its protein product is CSAILAAYEQYF.

In its sample, this clonotype was seen many times. This chain connects TRBV20-1 to TRBJ2-3, with 9 bases identical to TRBD2. CDR3 length: 17 residues. With V trimmed by 1 base and J by 5 bases, 13 bases remained unmatched. Germline V gives CDR1 DFQATT, CDR2 SNEGSKA (reference sequence). In DNA, the CDR3 is TGCAGTGCTAGAGCTTTAAGGGCTAGCGGGGCCTTAGATACGCAGTATTTT. Translated: CSARALRASGALDTQYF.

This chain uses TRBV5-1 with TRBJ1-6, with D uncertain. V lost 1 base, J lost 4 bases, and 12 bases lay in between. The CDR3 has 16 residues. CDR1 SGHRS and CDR2 YFSETQ come from the germline V gene. DNA for the CDR3: TGCGCCAGCAGCTTGAGAGCCCAGAATTATAATTCACCCCTCCACTTT. Encoded protein: CASSLRAQNYNSPLHF. The complete variable domain, with remaining parts taken from reference TRBV5-1 and TRBJ1-6, reads KAGVTQTPRYLIKTRGQQVTLSCSPISGHRSVSWYQQTPGQGLQFLFEYFSETQRNKGNFPGRFSGRQFSNSRSEMNVSTLELGDSALYLCASSLRAQNYNSPLHFGNGTRLTVT.

This clonotype was seen more than once but under ten times. This sequence joins TRBV6-1 and TRBJ2-1; 12 bases align to TRBD2. The CDR3 covers 15 residues. Germline CDR1 MNHNS, CDR2 SASEGT. V gave up 7 bases and J gave up 7 bases; unmatched junction bases: 8. The CDR3 nucleotides read TGTGCCAGCACCCAACTAGCGGGAGGTAGGAATGAGCAGTTCTTC. This encodes CASTQLAGGRNEQFF.